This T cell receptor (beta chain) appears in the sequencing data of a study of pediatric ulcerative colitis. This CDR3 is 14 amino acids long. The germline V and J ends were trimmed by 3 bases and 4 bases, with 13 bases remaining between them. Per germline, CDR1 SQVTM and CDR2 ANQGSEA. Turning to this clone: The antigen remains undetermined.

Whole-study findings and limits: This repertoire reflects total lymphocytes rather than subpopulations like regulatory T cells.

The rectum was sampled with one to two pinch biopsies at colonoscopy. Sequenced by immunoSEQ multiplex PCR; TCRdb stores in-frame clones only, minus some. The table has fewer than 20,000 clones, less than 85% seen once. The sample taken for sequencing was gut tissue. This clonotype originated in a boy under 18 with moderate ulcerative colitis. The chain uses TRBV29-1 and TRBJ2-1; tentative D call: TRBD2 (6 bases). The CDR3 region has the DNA TGCAGCGTTGAGGCGGGAAGCCTTTACAATGAGCAGTTCTTC. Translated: CSVEAGSLYNEQFF.